These 9 T cell receptor beta chains originate from one sample sequenced in a study of glioma-infiltrating T cells after dendritic cell vaccination. Produced via immunoSEQ multiplex PCR; TCRdb's table is partial and in-frame only. This sample has 90,000 to 95,000 clones, with about 81% found just once. Described time point: after dendritic cell vaccination, including at tumor progression/relapse. Sequencing used blood, obtained after dendritic cell vaccination. The receptors come from a human donor with glioblastoma.

The V call is TRBV2, the J call TRBJ1-3; TRBD1 agrees at 8 bases. The CDR3 has 15 residues. V lost 6 bases, J lost 0 bases, and 4 bases stayed unmatched. CDR1 is SNHLY and CDR2 is FYNNEI in the germline V gene. The CDR3 protein is CASSRDRSSGNTIYF. The DNA for the CDR3 is TGTGCCAGCAGCAGGGACAGGAGCTCTGGAAACACCATATATTTT.

The chain couples TRBV19 to TRBJ1-2; D may be TRBD1 (6 bases). The ends were cut back, 3 bases at V and 5 bases at J, with 13 bases in the middle. Germline-derived CDR1 and CDR2 are LNHDA and SQIVND (reference sequence). CDR3 size: 14 residues. CDR3 nucleotides: TGTGCCAGTAGTATTTATCCAGGGGAGTATGGCTACACCTTC. Its protein is CASSIYPGEYGYTF.

This clone was recorded a few times. This chain uses TRBV5-1 with TRBJ2-2; D perhaps matches TRBD1 (6 bases). Trimming pared 1 base from V and 9 bases from J, leaving 10 bases between. The CDR3 sequence is 13 residues long. CDR1 is SGHRS and CDR2 is YFSETQ in the germline V gene. The CDR3 region has the DNA TGCGCCAGCAGCTTGCCACAGGGTTGGGAGCTGTTTTTT. Encoded protein: CASSLPQGWELFF.

This clone was detected a few times. The CDR3, as DNA: TGCGCCAGCAGCTTGGGGGACAGGGCTTTCTCTGGAAACACCATATATTTT. It encodes CASSLGDRAFSGNTIYF. The chain has TRBV5-1 and TRBJ1-3, with 9 positions matching TRBD1. V lost 0 bases, J lost 0 bases, and 4 bases stayed unmatched. The V gene's germline CDR1 is SGHRS and CDR2 YFSETQ. The CDR3 spans 17 residues.

The chain links TRBV6-5 to TRBJ2-2; D gene ambiguous. The germline V and J ends were trimmed by 2 bases and 5 bases, with 6 bases remaining between them. The CDR3 runs 13 residues. Per germline, CDR1 MNHEY and CDR2 SVGAGI. Here the CDR3 DNA reads TGTGCCAGCAGTTACCACGCGACCGGGGAGCTGTTTTTT. It is translated as CASSYHATGELFF.

This clone came up a few times. V gene TRBV5-4 combines with J gene TRBJ1-3, with D tentatively TRBD1 (6 bases). The CDR3 is made up of 15 amino acids. CDR1 and CDR2 from the germline V gene are SGHNT and YYREEE (reference sequence). Trimming pared 10 bases from V and 0 bases from J, leaving 17 bases between. The CDR3 region has the DNA TGTGCCTGGAACCCTGGACAGCTCTCTGGAAACACCATATATTTT. As protein: CAWNPGQLSGNTIYF.

The chain couples TRBV6-6 to TRBJ2-1; the match to TRBD1 covers 11 bases. The germline V gene has CDR1 MNHNY and CDR2 SVGAGI (reference sequence). V shed 2 bases and J 7 bases; nucleotides not matched to a gene: 7. CDR3 length: 16 amino acids. This CDR3 reads CASSYERTGGVNEQFF. CDR3 nucleotide sequence: TGTGCCAGCAGTTACGAGAGGACAGGGGGCGTAAATGAGCAGTTCTTC.

The CDR3: CASSWAPGTPREQYF. The CDR3 nucleotides read TGTGCCAGCAGCTGGGCACCCGGGACACCGCGAGAGCAGTACTTC. V usage is TRBV5-4 and J usage is TRBJ2-7, with D perhaps TRBD1 (6 bases). V lost 3 bases to trimming and J lost 7 bases, with 20 bases between them. The germline V gene encodes CDR1 SGHNT and CDR2 YYREEE (reference sequence). The CDR3 has 15 residues.

CDR3 in DNA: TGTGCCACCAGCAGAGATTTCGGGACAGGGTACGAGCAGTACTTC. This sequence encodes CATSRDFGTGYEQYF. The gene calls are TRBV15 and TRBJ2-7; TRBD1 aligns across 9 bases. This CDR3 comprises 15 residues. CDR1 is LNHNV and CDR2 is YYDKDF in the germline V gene (reference sequence). The junction had 4 bases not matched to a gene; V was cut back by 0 bases and J by 4 bases.